The 22 T cell receptor beta chains given below trace back to one sample, sequenced in a study of blood T cells in healthy people across ages. Alongside a J-beta primer mix, a sample-barcoded 5' primer served in a second PCR lasting roughly 7 to 11 cycles. TCRdb reprocessed the 5' RACE reads with MiXCR, giving one entry per CDR3 protein. The repertoire holds around 1.5 million distinct CDR3 sequences, with roughly 60% as singletons. Input material: blood. Every receptor here comes from a man aged 18 to 29 in good health.

J is TRBJ2-7 and V is TRBV25-1, with D tentatively TRBD1 or TRBD2 (5 bases each). The last part of the DNA fits TRBJ2-5 better; the J call may be wrong. CDR1 and CDR2 from the germline V gene are MGHDK and SYGVNS. The CDR3 length is 12 residues. CDR3 residues: CASSAGRRTQYF. The DNA of the CDR3 is TGTGCCAGCAGTGCGGGGCGAAGGACCCAGTACTTC.

This clonotype was observed a single time. The chain has TRBV3-1 and TRBJ2-7; a weak D match, TRBD1 (8 bases). Near its end, the DNA agrees better with TRBJ2-4, so the J call may be wrong. This CDR3 contains 16 residues. CDR1 LGHDT and CDR2 YNNKEL come from the germline V gene (reference sequence). CDR3 nucleotide sequence: TGTGCCAGCAGCCAAGGCCCACAGGGGGGGAAAAACATTCAGTACTTC. It is translated as CASSQGPQGGKNIQYF.

This sequence joins TRBV15 and TRBJ1-5, with TRBD1 matching over 9 bases. J gave up 6 bases and V 3 bases, and 6 bases lay outside the gene matches. Germline V gene lookup returns CDR1 LNHNV and CDR2 YYDKDF (reference sequence). The CDR3 spans 15 residues. CDR3 region: CATSSGDREGQPQHF. The CDR3, as DNA: TGTGCCACCAGCAGTGGGGACAGGGAAGGTCAGCCCCAGCATTTT.

This clonotype was seen more than once but under ten times. The rearrangement links TRBV12-3 or TRBV12-4 to TRBJ2-3; D gene unclear. The CDR3 contains 13 residues. V lost 2 bases to trimming and J lost 6 bases, with 9 bases between them. This CDR3 reads CASSLQVFDTQYF. CDR3 in DNA: TGTGCCAGCAGTTTACAAGTATTTGATACGCAGTATTTT.

The chain has TRBV5-1 and TRBJ2-2; no firm D call. The germline V gene encodes CDR1 SGHRS and CDR2 YFSETQ. V lost 4 bases and J lost 3, with 10 bases in between. The CDR3 spans 14 residues. The CDR3 loop reads CASSVRQDTGELFF. DNA for the CDR3: TGCGCCAGCAGCGTGAGGCAGGACACCGGGGAGCTGTTTTTT.

This chain links TRBV10-3 with TRBJ2-2; unclear D gene. Trimming took 7 bases from V and 6 from J, leaving 12 bases between them. The CDR3 is 13 amino acids. Germline values: CDR1 ENHRY, CDR2 SYGVKD. The CDR3 DNA sequence: TGTGCCATCAATCCCCCTCGTTCCGGGGAGCTGTTTTTT. Translation: CAINPPRSGELFF.

V is TRBV29-1 and J is TRBJ2-1; maybe TRBD1 (5 bases). Looked up from germline, CDR1 is SQVTM and CDR2 is ANQGSEA. This CDR3 contains 13 residues. The V and J ends lost 7 bases and 3 bases respectively, with 13 bases between them. DNA for the CDR3: TGCAGCGGCAGGGCTCCCGACTACAATGAGCAGTTCTTC. Protein: CSGRAPDYNEQFF.

This sequence joins TRBV4-2 and TRBJ2-1; 7 positions agree with TRBD2. Germline trimming cut 0 bases from V and 0 bases from J; bases unmatched to any gene: 5. The CDR3 contains 17 residues. Germline V gene lookup returns CDR1 LGHNA and CDR2 YNFKEQ. The CDR3 reads CASSQDGRGSSYNEQFF. CDR3 in DNA: TGTGCCAGCAGCCAAGATGGGCGGGGGAGCTCCTACAATGAGCAGTTCTTC.

This clonotype is a singleton in its sample. The chain is built from TRBV4-1 and TRBJ2-5; D gene unclear. The CDR3 totals 13 residues. Deletions cut 2 bases from V and 3 bases from J, with 7 bases between. Germline V gene sequence: CDR1 MGHRA, CDR2 YSYEKL. CDR3 in DNA: TGCGCCAGCAGCCAATTTCATAAAGAGACCCAGTACTTC. It codes for CASSQFHKETQYF.

V is TRBV4-1 and J is TRBJ2-5; 9 bases agree with TRBD1. The DNA end is more similar to TRBJ2-7, so the J call may be wrong. Per germline, CDR1 MGHRA and CDR2 YSYEKL. This CDR3 comprises 15 residues. The CDR3 here is CASSHQDRGAYEQYF. CDR3 nucleotides: TGCGCCAGCAGCCATCAGGACAGGGGTGCGTACGAGCAGTACTTC.

V gene TRBV12-3 or TRBV12-4 combines with J gene TRBJ2-3, with TRBD1 as a possible D gene (6 bases). The CDR3 is 16 amino acids. The V end was cut by 1 base, the J end by 6 bases, with 17 bases between. Written as DNA, the CDR3 is TGTGCCAGCAGTTTAGGGTTGACAGGCCATGAGGATACGCAGTATTTT. Its translation: CASSLGLTGHEDTQYF.

This chain connects TRBV10-3 to TRBJ2-7; possible D gene TRBD1, 6 bases. The V and J ends lost 5 bases and 6 bases respectively, with 11 bases between them. Germline lookup yields CDR1 ENHRY and CDR2 SYGVKD. The CDR3 covers 12 residues. CDR3 protein: CAISQGQVEQYF. The CDR3 nucleotides are TGTGCCATCAGTCAGGGGCAGGTCGAGCAGTACTTC.

The V call is TRBV6-4, the J call TRBJ1-2, with 7 bases lining up with TRBD1. CDR1 MRHNA and CDR2 SNTAGT come from the germline V gene. The V and J ends lost 3 bases and 8 bases, in that order; junction bases with no gene match: 6. The length of the CDR3 is 13 residues. The CDR3 coding sequence is TGTGCCAGCAGTGAAACAGGGGATAGCGGCTACACCTTC. Residues: CASSETGDSGYTF.

As regards this clonotype: The junction shows a germline mismatch at one end, possibly a read error. CDR3 bases: TGCGCCGGCAGCCTGGAGCGGTCCTCTGGGAATGAAAAACTGTTTTTT. Protein sequence: CAGSLERSSGNEKLFF. This chain links TRBV5-1 with TRBJ1-4; D remains ambiguous. This CDR3 has 16 residues. Germline V gives CDR1 SGHRS, CDR2 YFSETQ.

V and J are TRBV12-3 or TRBV12-4 and TRBJ1-2; a possible D gene is TRBD1 (5 bases). The CDR3 contains 13 residues. Trimming pared 5 bases from V and 7 bases from J, leaving 14 bases between. The CDR3 is CASSRPGGVGYTF. The CDR3 region has the DNA TGTGCCAGCAGTCGGCCGGGAGGGGTTGGCTACACCTTC.

The chain joins TRBV18 to TRBJ1-1, with D maybe TRBD1 (6 bases). The CDR3 consists of 16 residues. Germline V lookup: CDR1 KGHSH, CDR2 LQKENI. Deletions cut 1 base from V and 1 base from J, with 13 bases between. The CDR3 loop is CASSPLPNRANTEAFF. CDR3 DNA sequence: TGTGCCAGCTCACCACTTCCTAACAGGGCGAACACTGAAGCTTTCTTT.

This clonotype was counted a single time. The V and J genes are TRBV5-6 and TRBJ2-7, with TRBD2 matching 9 bases. The CDR3 consists of 15 residues. The junction had 8 bases not matched to a gene; V was cut back by 4 bases and J by 3 bases. Looked up from germline, CDR1 is SGHDT and CDR2 is YYEEEE. CDR3 region: CASSTVTSGFYEQYF. The CDR3 DNA sequence: TGTGCCAGCAGCACCGTGACTAGCGGATTCTACGAGCAGTACTTC.

CDR3 sequence: CASSLGPFEQFF. In DNA form, the CDR3 reads TGTGCCAGCAGCTTAGGGCCTTTTGAGCAGTTCTTC. The gene calls are TRBV11-2 and TRBJ2-1; the D is unclear. The germline CDR1 and CDR2 sequences are SGHAT and FQNNGV. The V end was cut by 1 base, the J end by 9 bases, with 7 bases between. The CDR3 runs 12 residues.

As concerns this clonotype: A much larger clone differs by one base, so this may be a read error. V gene TRBV28 combines with J gene TRBJ2-3, with 9 bases that match TRBD1. CDR3 length: 14 residues. With 11 bases clipped from V and 3 bases from J, the junction kept 9 bases outside the gene matches. Germline values: CDR1 MDHEN, CDR2 SYDVKM. The CDR3 here is CAGTTGQGTDTQYF. The CDR3 DNA reads as TGTGCCGGCACCACGGGACAGGGAACAGATACGCAGTATTTT.

V usage is TRBV28 and J usage is TRBJ1-2; possible D gene TRBD1, 6 bases. CDR1 MDHEN and CDR2 SYDVKM come from the germline V gene. Trimming took off 6 bases at V and 3 bases at J, with 17 bases between the two ends. The length of the CDR3 is 15 residues. CDR3 sequence: CASRPGVGSHYGYTF. In nucleotides, the CDR3 is TGTGCCAGCAGGCCAGGGGTCGGCTCACACTATGGCTACACCTTC.

This clonotype is a singleton in its sample. This chain joins TRBV20-1 and TRBJ2-1; D is unclear. The germline V gene has CDR1 DFQATT and CDR2 SNEGSKA (reference sequence). Trimming took 5 bases from V and 2 from J, leaving 10 bases between them. The CDR3 consists of 13 residues. The CDR3 region is CSALGPTYNEQFF. CDR3 nucleotide sequence: TGCAGTGCTTTAGGGCCAACCTACAATGAGCAGTTCTTC.

This clonotype appeared once. The gene calls are TRBV10-3 and TRBJ2-5; D not resolved. The CDR3 totals 14 residues. The V end lost 6 bases, the J end lost 2 bases, and 13 bases lay between the germline ends. The germline V gene encodes CDR1 ENHRY and CDR2 SYGVKD. The CDR3 loop is CAISPAGVQETQYF. Here the CDR3 DNA reads TGTGCCATCAGCCCAGCAGGAGTTCAAGAGACCCAGTACTTC.